The entry below gives a single T cell receptor beta chain sequence along with its context. The CDR3 has 12 residues. Germline loops: CDR1 MNHEY, CDR2 SVGAGI. The junction had 5 bases not matched to a gene; V was cut back by 6 bases and J by 7 bases. Original processing notes: Estimation of nucleated cell counts was performed using reference gene primer amplification. TCRdb's table, derived via immunoSEQ multiplex PCR, lists solely in-frame clones and lacks some. V, J and clone size are those of that table, while D and trimming were read from the DNA. This sample yields under 400,000 clones, of which roughly nine tenths are seen a single time; 3.9% belongs to the top ten. This sample was taken from a study of blood T cell repertoires in COVID-19. Study in general: Acute-phase and convalescent COVID-19 samples originated in the United States, Italy and Spain. The cDNA or gDNA used as material had been derived from T cells, B-cell-depleted T cells, or PBMCs.

Seattle-derived patients entered the study during active infection and were followed longitudinally. The sequencing sample was made of peripheral blood. This clonotype was obtained from a woman aged 55 to 70 with COVID-19, enrolled during active disease. The chain combines TRBV6-5 with TRBJ1-2; 7 nucleotides line up with TRBD1. In DNA, the CDR3 is TGTGCCAGCAGGGGGACAGTGGGTGGCTACACCTTC. Its translation: CASRGTVGGYTF.